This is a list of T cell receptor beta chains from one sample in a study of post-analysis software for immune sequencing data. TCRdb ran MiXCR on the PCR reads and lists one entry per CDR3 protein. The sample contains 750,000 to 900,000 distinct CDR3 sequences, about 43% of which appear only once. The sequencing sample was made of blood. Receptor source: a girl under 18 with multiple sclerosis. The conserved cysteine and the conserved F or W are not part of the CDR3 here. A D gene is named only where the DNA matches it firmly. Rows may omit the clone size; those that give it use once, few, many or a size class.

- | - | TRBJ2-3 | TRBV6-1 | ASSGLGKDTQY
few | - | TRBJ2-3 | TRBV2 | ASSDYGQLTTDTQY
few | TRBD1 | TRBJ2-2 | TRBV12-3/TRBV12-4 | LEFHRGHSGELF
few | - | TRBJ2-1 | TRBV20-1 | SATRDSRSYNEQF
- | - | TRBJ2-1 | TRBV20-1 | SASPTDYDFYNEQF
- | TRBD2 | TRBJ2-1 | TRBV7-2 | ASCLAGVNEQF
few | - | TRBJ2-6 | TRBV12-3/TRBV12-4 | ASSLEQGRANVLT
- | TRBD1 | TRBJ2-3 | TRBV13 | ASRRTGGTADTQY
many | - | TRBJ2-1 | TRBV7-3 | ASSPSRGAGFTYNEQF
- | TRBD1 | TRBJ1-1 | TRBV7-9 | ASSPRQGLENTEAF
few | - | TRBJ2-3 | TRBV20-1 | SAFLIGGRGTQY
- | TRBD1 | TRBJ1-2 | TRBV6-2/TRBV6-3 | ASGPRTGTNYGYT
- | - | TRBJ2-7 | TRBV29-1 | SVRDQFDYEQY
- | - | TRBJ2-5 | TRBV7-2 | ASSPETGRETQY
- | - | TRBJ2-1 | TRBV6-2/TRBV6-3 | ASIAGLRDEQF
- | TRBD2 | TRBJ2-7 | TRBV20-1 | SAGTSGSSYEQY
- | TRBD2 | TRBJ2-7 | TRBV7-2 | ASTQGAGSYEQY
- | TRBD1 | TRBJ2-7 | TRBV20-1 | SGEPGTGSYEQY
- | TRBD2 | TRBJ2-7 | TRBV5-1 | ASSLAGGRAAFHEQY
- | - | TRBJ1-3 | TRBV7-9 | ASSSRISSGNTIY
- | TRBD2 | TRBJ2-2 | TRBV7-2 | ASSLGLAGGPAGELF
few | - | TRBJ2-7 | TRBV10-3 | AISELDNYEQY